The clone carrying this T cell receptor (beta chain) was seen just once. The antigen remains unidentified. Indicated treatment: around 19 received Ad26.COV2.S at low or high dose, single or two shots; about 5 received placebo; per-sample allocation not given. Following the first vaccine or placebo injection, samples were taken on day 63. The data were obtained in a study of Ad26.COV2.S vaccination and SARS-CoV-2 variants. Study outcomes and limitations: Following vaccination, spike-specific CD8+ and CD4+ T cell responses reportedly exhibited substantial breadth. Total T cell responses may have been underestimated by the TCR breadth and depth analyses.

TCRdb's table, derived via immunoSEQ multiplex PCR, lists solely in-frame clones and lacks some. This sample carries hundreds of thousands of clones, around 89% of them seen once, and the ten largest clones take 6.4%. Trimming stripped 0 bases from V and 4 bases from J, with 10 bases between. CDR3 length: 14 residues. The V gene's germline CDR1 is SGHRS and CDR2 YFSETQ. V gene TRBV5-1 combines with J gene TRBJ2-5; no clear D gene. Sequenced here: peripheral blood, sampled in a trial of Ad26.COV2.S vaccine versus placebo. The source is a person aged 18 to 59 who received the Ad26.COV2.S COVID-19 vaccine or a placebo. The CDR3 sequence is CASSLDMGTETQYF. CDR3 in DNA: TGCGCCAGCAGCTTGGACATGGGAACAGAGACCCAGTACTTC. Variable domain in full (rest from reference TRBV5-1 and TRBJ2-5): KAGVTQTPRYLIKTRGQQVTLSCSPISGHRSVSWYQQTPGQGLQFLFEYFSETQRNKGNFPGRFSGRQFSNSRSEMNVSTLELGDSALYLCASSLDMGTETQYFGPGTRLLVL.